A selection of T cell receptor beta chains follows, all from one sample in a study of Graves' ophthalmopathy and Graves' hyperthyroidism. TCRdb passed the multiplex PCR reads through MiXCR, listing each CDR3 protein once. In the table there are roughly 600,000 distinct CDR3 sequences, less than 40% of which are singletons. What was sequenced was peripheral blood or thyroid tissue (not recorded which). All receptors come from an adult man with Graves' hyperthyroidism. Both conserved end residues are part of each CDR3. The order of the fields is D gene, J gene, clone size, V gene, CDR3 length, CDR3 protein, CDR3 DNA. The D gene is left open where the match is weak. Clone sizes are given selectively: once, few, many, or a class where the clone is expanded.

D: NA
J: TRBJ1-4
size: many
V: TRBV29-1
length: 13
CDR3: CSVERGSNEKLFF
DNA: TGCAGCGTTGAACGGGGAAGTAATGAAAAACTGTTTTTT

D: NA
J: TRBJ1-5
size: NA
V: TRBV12-3/TRBV12-4
length: 13
CDR3: CASRSGFDQPQHF
DNA: TGTGCCAGCAGATCCGGGTTTGATCAGCCCCAGCATTTT

D: TRBD2
J: TRBJ2-1
size: NA
V: TRBV29-1
length: 13
CDR3: CSVASGSYNEQFF
DNA: TGCAGCGTTGCTAGCGGCTCCTACAATGAGCAGTTCTTC

D: NA
J: TRBJ1-4
size: many
V: TRBV12-3/TRBV12-4
length: 14
CDR3: CASSPAGGTQKLFF
DNA: TGTGCCAGCAGCCCAGCGGGCGGTACCCAAAAACTGTTTTTT

D: NA
J: TRBJ2-5
size: NA
V: TRBV14
length: 16
CDR3: CASSQGGPTSQETQYF
DNA: TGTGCCAGCAGCCAGGGGGGACCGACCAGCCAAGAGACCCAGTACTTC

D: NA
J: TRBJ1-1
size: few
V: TRBV6-5
length: 14
CDR3: CASSYEPNRAEAFF
DNA: TGTGCCAGCAGTTACGAGCCTAATAGGGCTGAAGCTTTCTTT

D: NA
J: TRBJ1-1
size: many
V: TRBV5-1
length: 14
CDR3: CASSKSQGNTEAFF
DNA: TGCGCCAGCAGCAAATCACAGGGGAACACTGAAGCTTTCTTT

D: NA
J: TRBJ1-4
size: few
V: TRBV29-1
length: 11
CDR3: CSAGSNEKLFF
DNA: TGCAGCGCGGGGTCTAATGAAAAACTGTTTTTT

D: NA
J: TRBJ1-1
size: many
V: TRBV20-1
length: 15
CDR3: CSARDYLRGHHEAFF
DNA: TGCAGTGCTAGAGACTACCTGCGGGGGCACCATGAAGCTTTCTTT

D: NA
J: TRBJ2-5
size: NA
V: TRBV10-3
length: 16
CDR3: CAISDSGTQAQETQYF
DNA: TGTGCCATCAGTGACTCCGGGACCCAAGCCCAAGAGACCCAGTACTTC

D: TRBD1
J: TRBJ1-4
size: many
V: TRBV10-2
length: 14
CDR3: CASSEDGTDEKLFF
DNA: TGCGCCAGCAGTGAGGATGGGACAGATGAAAAACTGTTTTTT

D: TRBD1
J: TRBJ2-7
size: NA
V: TRBV29-1
length: 13
CDR3: CSAIATGSYEQYF
DNA: TGCAGTGCTATCGCGACAGGGAGTTACGAGCAGTACTTC

D: NA
J: TRBJ1-5
size: NA
V: TRBV7-9
length: 13
CDR3: CASSLGFGQPQHF
DNA: TGTGCCAGCAGCTTAGGGTTTGGGCAGCCCCAGCATTTT

D: NA
J: TRBJ2-5
size: once
V: TRBV2
length: 13
CDR3: CASRATTSETQYF
DNA: TGTGCCAGCAGAGCGACAACGTCGGAGACCCAGTACTTC

D: NA
J: TRBJ1-1
size: NA
V: TRBV11-2
length: 16
CDR3: CASSSQLGRGDTEAFF
DNA: TGTGCCAGCAGCTCCCAATTGGGCAGGGGTGACACTGAAGCTTTCTTT

D: NA
J: TRBJ1-6
size: many
V: TRBV13
length: 16
CDR3: CASSLGAGAANSPLHF
DNA: TGTGCCAGCAGCTTAGGGGCAGGGGCGGCTAATTCACCCCTCCACTTT

D: TRBD1
J: TRBJ1-5
size: many
V: TRBV6-1
length: 15
CDR3: CASSSTGMRNQPQHF
DNA: TGTGCCAGCAGTTCGACAGGGATGAGGAATCAGCCCCAGCATTTT

D: NA
J: TRBJ1-1
size: NA
V: TRBV7-3
length: 15
CDR3: CASSPEGSPNTEAFF
DNA: TGTGCCAGCAGCCCCGAGGGGTCTCCGAACACTGAAGCTTTCTTT

D: NA
J: TRBJ2-2
size: many
V: TRBV29-1
length: 13
CDR3: CSVARVNTGELFF
DNA: TGCAGCGTGGCCCGAGTAAACACCGGGGAGCTGTTTTTT

D: TRBD1
J: TRBJ2-7
size: few
V: TRBV7-3
length: 17
CDR3: CASSSDRELGRTYEQYF
DNA: TGTGCCAGCAGCTCCGACAGGGAGCTCGGTAGGACCTACGAGCAGTACTTC

D: NA
J: TRBJ2-1
size: once
V: TRBV7-2
length: 16
CDR3: CASRPIRGNFYNEQFF
DNA: TGTGCCAGCAGACCTATCAGGGGAAACTTCTACAATGAGCAGTTCTTC

D: TRBD1
J: TRBJ1-2
size: many
V: TRBV12-3/TRBV12-4
length: 15
CDR3: CASSLAGQGPYGYTF
DNA: TGTGCCAGCAGTTTAGCCGGACAGGGTCCCTATGGCTACACCTTC

D: NA
J: TRBJ2-7
size: many
V: TRBV12-3/TRBV12-4
length: 15
CDR3: CASSYSGSSASEQYF
DNA: TGTGCCAGCAGTTACTCTGGAAGTTCGGCGTCCGAGCAGTACTTC

D: TRBD1
J: TRBJ1-2
size: few
V: TRBV18
length: 14
CDR3: CASSQSDRSYGYTF
DNA: TGTGCCAGCTCGCAATCGGACAGGTCGTATGGCTACACCTTC

D: NA
J: TRBJ1-4
size: many
V: TRBV7-9
length: 15
CDR3: CASSLATGLGEKLFF
DNA: TGTGCCAGCAGCTTAGCCACAGGGTTGGGTGAAAAACTGTTTTTT

D: NA
J: TRBJ2-2
size: many
V: TRBV29-1
length: 13
CDR3: CSVEGVYTGELFF
DNA: TGCAGCGTTGAAGGTGTCTACACCGGGGAGCTGTTTTTT

D: NA
J: TRBJ2-5
size: many
V: TRBV7-2
length: 15
CDR3: CASSLERLGGETQYF
DNA: TGTGCCAGCAGCTTAGAAAGGTTGGGCGGGGAGACCCAGTACTTC

D: NA
J: TRBJ2-5
size: NA
V: TRBV24-1
length: 15
CDR3: CATSALQGDQETQYF
DNA: TGTGCCACCAGTGCCCTTCAAGGGGACCAAGAGACCCAGTACTTC

D: TRBD2
J: TRBJ2-7
size: many
V: TRBV4-2
length: 17
CDR3: CASSQIQSGGSSYEQYF
DNA: TGTGCCAGCAGTCAAATACAGAGCGGGGGTAGCTCCTACGAGCAGTACTTC

D: NA
J: TRBJ2-5
size: few
V: TRBV5-5
length: 14
CDR3: CASSQRAFQETQYF
DNA: TGTGCCAGCAGCCAAAGGGCCTTCCAGGAGACCCAGTACTTC

D: NA
J: TRBJ2-2
size: few
V: TRBV9
length: 15
CDR3: CASSVATGDTGELFF
DNA: TGTGCCAGCAGCGTAGCTACGGGAGACACCGGGGAGCTGTTTTTT

D: TRBD2
J: TRBJ2-2
size: many
V: TRBV5-1
length: 16
CDR3: CASSLGAGVGTGELFF
DNA: TGCGCCAGCAGCTTGGGCGCGGGGGTTGGCACCGGGGAGCTGTTTTTT

D: NA
J: TRBJ1-2
size: many
V: TRBV5-5
length: 18
CDR3: CASSWITGPNPSIYGYTF
DNA: TGTGCCAGCAGCTGGATTACAGGGCCAAACCCTTCGATCTATGGCTACACCTTC

D: NA
J: TRBJ1-5
size: NA
V: TRBV6-5
length: 14
CDR3: CASSYRNSNQPQHF
DNA: TGTGCCAGCAGTTATCGCAATAGCAATCAGCCCCAGCATTTT

D: NA
J: TRBJ1-5
size: many
V: TRBV5-6
length: 16
CDR3: CASSLANGLGNQPQHF
DNA: TGTGCCAGCAGCTTGGCCAACGGGTTGGGCAATCAGCCCCAGCATTTT

D: TRBD1
J: TRBJ1-1
size: many
V: TRBV5-6
length: 16
CDR3: CASSLGRGIGNTEAFF
DNA: TGTGCCAGCAGCTTGGGCAGGGGGATTGGGAACACTGAAGCTTTCTTT

D: NA
J: TRBJ1-4
size: few
V: TRBV6-1
length: 15
CDR3: CASSQPQGREEKLFF
DNA: TGTGCCAGCAGTCAACCTCAGGGGAGAGAGGAAAAACTGTTTTTT

D: TRBD1
J: TRBJ1-3
size: NA
V: TRBV28
length: 16
CDR3: CASSVTGTGVTNTIYF
DNA: TGTGCCAGCAGTGTCACCGGGACAGGGGTTACAAACACCATATATTTT

D: NA
J: TRBJ2-7
size: many
V: TRBV12-3/TRBV12-4
length: 13
CDR3: CASTIGRSYEQYF
DNA: TGTGCCAGCACTATAGGCAGGTCCTACGAGCAGTACTTC

D: NA
J: TRBJ1-1
size: NA
V: TRBV9
length: 16
CDR3: CASSPQYSKNNTEAFF
DNA: TGTGCCAGCAGCCCACAATACTCAAAAAATAACACTGAAGCTTTCTTT

D: NA
J: TRBJ1-5
size: few
V: TRBV20-1
length: 13
CDR3: CSASRDLNQPQHF
DNA: TGCAGTGCTAGCCGGGACCTCAATCAGCCCCAGCATTTT